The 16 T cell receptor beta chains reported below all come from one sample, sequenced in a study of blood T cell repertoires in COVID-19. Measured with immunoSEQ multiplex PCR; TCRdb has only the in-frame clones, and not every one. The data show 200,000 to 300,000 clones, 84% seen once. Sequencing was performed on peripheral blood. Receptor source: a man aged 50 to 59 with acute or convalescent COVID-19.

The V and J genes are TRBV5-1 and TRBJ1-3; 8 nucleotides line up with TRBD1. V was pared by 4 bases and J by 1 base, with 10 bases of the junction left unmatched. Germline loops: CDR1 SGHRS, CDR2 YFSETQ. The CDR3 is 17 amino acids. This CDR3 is CASSLGQGTASGNTIYF. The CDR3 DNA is TGCGCCAGCAGCCTAGGACAGGGAACGGCGTCTGGAAACACCATATATTTT.

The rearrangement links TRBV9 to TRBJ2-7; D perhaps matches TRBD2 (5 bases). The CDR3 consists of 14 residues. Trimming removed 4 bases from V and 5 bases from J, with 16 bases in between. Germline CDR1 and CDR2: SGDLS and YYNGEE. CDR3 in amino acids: CASSRTDFAHEQYF. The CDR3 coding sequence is TGTGCCAGCAGCCGTACGGACTTCGCTCACGAGCAGTACTTC.

The CDR3 DNA reads as TGCGCCAGCAGCTCATACTTTTTACAGGGGAGGATTAACTATGGCTACACCTTC. It yields the protein CASSSYFLQGRINYGYTF. The V gene is TRBV5-1, the J gene TRBJ1-2; 7 nucleotides line up with TRBD1. Germline V lookup: CDR1 SGHRS, CDR2 YFSETQ. Losses at the gene ends were 3 bases for V and 1 base for J; bases not matched to a gene: 15. The CDR3 spans 18 residues.

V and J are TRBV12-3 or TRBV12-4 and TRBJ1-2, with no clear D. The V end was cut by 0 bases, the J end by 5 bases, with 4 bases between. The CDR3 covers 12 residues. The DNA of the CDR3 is TGTGCCAGCAGTTTAGCGAGATATGGCTACACCTTC. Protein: CASSLARYGYTF.

This chain's CDR3 is CASSRGGRQGSRNTIYF. CDR3 nucleotides: TGTGCCAGCTCCCGAGGGGGCCGACAGGGAAGTCGAAACACCATATATTTT. The chain uses TRBV18 and TRBJ1-3, with 7 bases that match TRBD1. The CDR3 is made up of 17 amino acids. V lost 6 bases, J lost 5 bases, and 16 bases stayed unmatched. CDR1 is KGHSH and CDR2 is LQKENI in the germline V gene.

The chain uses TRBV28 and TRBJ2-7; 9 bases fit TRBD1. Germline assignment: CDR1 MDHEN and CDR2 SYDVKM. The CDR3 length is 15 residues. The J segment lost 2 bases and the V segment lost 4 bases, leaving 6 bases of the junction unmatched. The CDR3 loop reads CASSSPDRGTYEQYF. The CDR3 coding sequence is TGTGCCAGCAGTTCACCCGACAGGGGGACCTACGAGCAGTACTTC. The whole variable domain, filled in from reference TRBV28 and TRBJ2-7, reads DVKVTQSSRYLVKRTGEKVFLECVQDMDHENMFWYRQDPGLGLRLIYFSYDVKMKEKGDIPEGYSVSREKKERFSLILESASTNQTSMYLCASSSPDRGTYEQYFGPGTRLTVT.

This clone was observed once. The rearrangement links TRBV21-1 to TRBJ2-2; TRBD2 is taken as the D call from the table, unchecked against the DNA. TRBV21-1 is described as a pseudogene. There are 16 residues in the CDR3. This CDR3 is CASSLTGGMNTGELFF. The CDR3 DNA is TGTGCCAGCAGCCTCACGGGAGGGATGAACACCGGGGAGCTGTTTTTT.

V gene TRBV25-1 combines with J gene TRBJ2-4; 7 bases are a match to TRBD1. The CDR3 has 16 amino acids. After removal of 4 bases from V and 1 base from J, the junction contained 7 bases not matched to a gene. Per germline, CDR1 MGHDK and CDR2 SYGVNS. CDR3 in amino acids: CASSANRGQAKNIQYF. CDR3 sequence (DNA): TGTGCCAGCAGTGCAAACAGGGGTCAGGCCAAAAACATTCAGTACTTC.

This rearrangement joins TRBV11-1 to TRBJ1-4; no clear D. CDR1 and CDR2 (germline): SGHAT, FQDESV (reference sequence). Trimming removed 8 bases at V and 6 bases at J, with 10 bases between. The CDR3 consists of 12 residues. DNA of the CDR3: TGTGCCAGCCTCGAGGGTCATGAAAAACTGTTTTTT. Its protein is CASLEGHEKLFF.

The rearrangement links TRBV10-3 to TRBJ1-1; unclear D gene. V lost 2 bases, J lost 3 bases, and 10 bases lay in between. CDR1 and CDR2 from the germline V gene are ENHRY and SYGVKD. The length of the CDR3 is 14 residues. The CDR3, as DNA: TGTGCCATCAGTGAGAGAGGAGAGTACACTGAAGCTTTCTTT. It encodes CAISERGEYTEAFF.

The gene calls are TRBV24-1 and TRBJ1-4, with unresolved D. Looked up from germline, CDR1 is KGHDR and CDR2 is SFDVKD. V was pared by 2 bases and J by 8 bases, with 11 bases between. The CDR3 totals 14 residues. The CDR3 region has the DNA TGTGCCACCAGTGATTCCAGGTCTGAGGAAAAACTGTTTTTT. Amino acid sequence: CATSDSRSEEKLFF.

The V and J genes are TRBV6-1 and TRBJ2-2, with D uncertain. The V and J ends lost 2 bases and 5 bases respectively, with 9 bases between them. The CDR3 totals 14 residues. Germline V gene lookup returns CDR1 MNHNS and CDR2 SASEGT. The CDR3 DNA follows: TGTGCCAGCAGTGAAATGCGAGAAACCGGGGAGCTGTTTTTT. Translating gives CASSEMRETGELFF.

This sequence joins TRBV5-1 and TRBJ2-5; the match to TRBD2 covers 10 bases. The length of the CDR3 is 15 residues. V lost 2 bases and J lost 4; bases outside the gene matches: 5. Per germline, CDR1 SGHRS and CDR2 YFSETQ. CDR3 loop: CASSFLAGEGETQYF. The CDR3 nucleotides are TGCGCCAGCAGCTTCCTAGCGGGAGAGGGAGAGACCCAGTACTTC.

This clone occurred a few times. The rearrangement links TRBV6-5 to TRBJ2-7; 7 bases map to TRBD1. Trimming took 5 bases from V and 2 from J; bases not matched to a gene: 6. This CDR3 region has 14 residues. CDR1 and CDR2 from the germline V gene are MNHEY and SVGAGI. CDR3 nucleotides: TGTGCCAGCAGTCTTTGGACAGGTCCCTACGAGCAGTACTTC. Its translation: CASSLWTGPYEQYF.

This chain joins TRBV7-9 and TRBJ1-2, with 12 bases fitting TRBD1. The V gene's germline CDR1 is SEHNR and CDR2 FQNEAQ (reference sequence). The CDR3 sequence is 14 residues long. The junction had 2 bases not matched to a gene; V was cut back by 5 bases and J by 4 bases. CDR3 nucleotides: TGTGCCAGCAGCCCGGGACAGGGGGCCTATGGCTACACCTTC. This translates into CASSPGQGAYGYTF.

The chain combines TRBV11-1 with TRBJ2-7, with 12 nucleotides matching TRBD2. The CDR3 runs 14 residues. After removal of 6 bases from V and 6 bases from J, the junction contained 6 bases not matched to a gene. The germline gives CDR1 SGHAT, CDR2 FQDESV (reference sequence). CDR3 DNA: TGTGCCAGCAGATCCGGACTAGCGGGAAGCGAGCAGTACTTC. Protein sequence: CASRSGLAGSEQYF.